This T cell receptor (beta chain) originates from a study of T-cell memory formation after mild COVID-19. Remarks on this clonotype: Its specificity is not known.

Study results and limitations: A subset of responding clones appeared in pre-infection memory, suggesting cross-reactive memory joined.

Barcoded TCR alpha and TCR beta cDNA libraries with UMIs came from 5'RACE using constant-segment primers. TCRdb re-analysed the 5' RACE reads in MiXCR, keeping a single row per CDR3 protein. The data contain about 350,000 distinct CDR3 sequences, roughly 15% of them singletons. Specimen: PBMCs or a T cell subset sorted from them (not recorded which). This TCR was recovered from a man between 18 and 29 years old who had mild COVID-19 (a few samples of this study predate the infection). Cell type and time point are not known.

The CDR3 reads CASSQDLRGVETQYF. In nucleotides, the CDR3 is TGCGCCAGCAGCCAAGATCTGAGGGGGGTAGAGACCCAGTACTTC. V gene TRBV4-1 combines with J gene TRBJ2-5; possibly TRBD1 or TRBD2 for D (6 bases each). Germline lookup yields CDR1 MGHRA and CDR2 YSYEKL. The CDR3 length is 15 residues. The ends were cut back, 0 bases at V and 4 bases at J, with 12 bases in the middle.